These 30 T cell receptor beta chains originate from one sample sequenced in a study of Graves' ophthalmopathy and Graves' hyperthyroidism. For repertoire sequencing, the TCR beta CDR3 regions were amplified from RNA transcripts. RT-PCR in the first round used HTBI primers; a second-round multiplex PCR followed. Each CDR3 protein is one row after TCRdb ran MiXCR on the multiplex PCR reads. The table has hundreds of thousands of distinct CDR3 sequences, roughly 21% seen once; the top ten hold roughly 3%. Source material: peripheral blood. The receptors here all came from a woman aged 18-29 years with stable Graves' hyperthyroidism.

The V gene is TRBV30, the J gene TRBJ1-1, with unresolved D. V was pared by 3 bases and J by 9 bases, with 17 bases between. CDR1 and CDR2 (germline): GTSNPN, SVGIG (reference sequence). The CDR3 covers 13 residues. Here the CDR3 reads CAWRPGPEFKAFF. CDR3 DNA sequence: TGTGCCTGGAGGCCAGGCCCCGAATTCAAAGCTTTCTTT.

This clonotype was counted many times. The V call is TRBV6-5, the J call TRBJ1-2, with D maybe TRBD1 (5 bases). CDR3 length: 15 amino acids. CDR1 is MNHEY and CDR2 is SVGAGI in the germline V gene. V gave up 6 bases and J gave up 0 bases, with 14 bases separating them. CDR3: CASSQDDSSNYGYTF. The CDR3 bases are TGTGCCAGCAGCCAGGATGACAGCTCTAACTATGGCTACACCTTC.

This clonotype was counted ten times or more. The V and J genes are TRBV10-3 and TRBJ1-5; tentatively, D is TRBD1 (6 bases). CDR3 length: 15 residues. V dropped 8 bases and J dropped 3 bases, with 17 bases sitting between them. Per germline, CDR1 ENHRY and CDR2 SYGVKD. The CDR3 region has the DNA TGTGCCATCGGAATTCCAGGGGACTACAATCAGCCCCAGCATTTT. This codes for CAIGIPGDYNQPQHF.

The sample holds many counts of this clonotype. The V and J genes are TRBV9 and TRBJ2-5; D unclear. The CDR3 runs to 10 residues. From germline, CDR1 is SGDLS and CDR2 YYNGEE. The germline V and J ends were trimmed by 4 bases and 14 bases, with 12 bases remaining between them. CDR3 nucleotide sequence: TGTGCCAGCAGCACCCGACCTTTCTACTTC. It specifies CASSTRPFYF.

This clonotype was observed at least ten times. The V call is TRBV29-1, the J call TRBJ2-7; 10 bases agree with TRBD2. The germline V gene has CDR1 SQVTM and CDR2 ANQGSEA. After removal of 2 bases from V and 0 bases from J, the junction contained 7 bases not matched to a gene. This CDR3 spans 16 amino acids. CDR3 sequence (DNA): TGCAGCGTTGAATCGGTAGAGCGGGAGGGCTCCTACGAGCAGTACTTC. This sequence encodes CSVESVEREGSYEQYF.

This chain uses TRBV6-1 with TRBJ2-7; a weak D match, TRBD2 (6 bases). The CDR3 loop spans 12 amino acids. In germline, CDR1 is MNHNS, CDR2 SASEGT. Trimming took 5 bases from V and 5 from J, leaving 10 bases between them. In DNA, the CDR3 is TGTGCCAGCAGTCCGGACTATGACGAGCAGTACTTC. It codes for CASSPDYDEQYF.

At least ten counts were recorded for this clonotype. The chain uses TRBV6-5 and TRBJ2-7, with 10 bases aligning to TRBD1. The CDR3 extends over 16 amino acids. Germline V gene lookup returns CDR1 MNHEY and CDR2 SVGAGI. V shed 0 bases and J 1 base; nucleotides not matched to a gene: 3. CDR3 nucleotide sequence: TGTGCCAGCAGTTACTCGCTGGGACAGGGGTCCTACGAGCAGTACTTC. This translates into CASSYSLGQGSYEQYF.

The chain has TRBV12-3 or TRBV12-4 and TRBJ2-7; the match to TRBD2 covers 7 bases. The CDR3 loop spans 14 amino acids. V was pared by 6 bases and J by 4 bases, with 9 bases of the junction left unmatched. The CDR3 here is CASSESGTSYEQYF. The DNA of the CDR3 is TGTGCCAGCAGCGAGAGCGGGACGTCGTACGAGCAGTACTTC.

This clonotype was detected many times. The chain couples TRBV30 to TRBJ1-1; D possibly corresponds to TRBD1 (5 bases). With 4 bases removed from V and 8 bases from J, the gap between germline ends came to 14 bases. The CDR3 has 12 amino acids. Germline V gene lookup returns CDR1 GTSNPN and CDR2 SVGIG (reference sequence). The CDR3 reads CAWNPGGEEAFF. CDR3 nucleotides: TGTGCCTGGAACCCGGGGGGGGAAGAAGCTTTCTTT.

This clonotype was counted many times. This chain uses TRBV6-1 with TRBJ2-5; possibly TRBD1 or TRBD2 for D (5 bases each). In germline, CDR1 is MNHNS, CDR2 SASEGT. This CDR3 region has 15 residues. Trimming left V 6 bases short and J 2 bases short, with 16 bases between. The CDR3 region has the DNA TGTGCCAGCAGCCTATCCGGGACCGTACAAGAGACCCAGTACTTC. Translation: CASSLSGTVQETQYF.

This clonotype came up a few times. This chain joins TRBV6-5 and TRBJ2-5; no clear D. This CDR3 region has 15 residues. With 2 bases removed from V and 3 bases from J, the gap between germline ends came to 13 bases. Germline values: CDR1 MNHEY, CDR2 SVGAGI. This CDR3 is CASSYPYGGEETQYF. The CDR3 region has the DNA TGTGCCAGCAGTTACCCCTATGGCGGAGAAGAGACCCAGTACTTC.

This clonotype has at least ten counts. The rearrangement joins TRBV10-3 to TRBJ1-5; D not resolved. CDR1 and CDR2 from the germline V gene are ENHRY and SYGVKD. The V end was cut by 4 bases, the J end by 3 bases, with 7 bases between. The CDR3 is 13 amino acids. The CDR3 here is CAISGRNNQPQHF. Written as DNA, the CDR3 is TGTGCCATCAGTGGCCGGAACAATCAGCCCCAGCATTTT.

This clonotype was seen a few times. The chain is built from TRBV14 and TRBJ2-7, with 8 nucleotides matching TRBD2. Germline CDR1 SGHDN, CDR2 FVKESK. This CDR3 has 14 amino acids. The trim removed 7 bases at V and 3 bases at J, leaving 8 bases unmatched. The CDR3 here is CASIGREVNYEQYF. As DNA, the CDR3 is TGTGCCAGCATCGGGCGGGAGGTCAACTACGAGCAGTACTTC. Full variable domain (remainder filled in from reference TRBV14 and TRBJ2-7): EAGVTQFPSHSVIEKGQTVTLRCDPISGHDNLYWYRRVMGKEIKFLLHFVKESKQDESGMPNNRFLAERTGGTYSTLKVQPAELEDSGVYFCASIGREVNYEQYFGPGTRLTVT.

This clonotype has a count of ten or more. This chain joins TRBV6-5 and TRBJ1-1; D might be TRBD1 (5 bases). This CDR3 region has 16 residues. The V and J ends lost 2 bases and 7 bases respectively, with 20 bases between them. Germline V CDR1 and CDR2: MNHEY, SVGAGI. The CDR3, as DNA: TGTGCCAGCAGTTACCCGGGGACCGGAGGACCTGGTGAAGCTTTCTTT. It is translated as CASSYPGTGGPGEAFF.

This clonotype was observed many times. This chain connects TRBV6-1 to TRBJ1-5, with D perhaps matching TRBD1 (6 bases). The ends were cut back, 7 bases at V and 6 bases at J, with 19 bases in the middle. The CDR3 is 15 residues long. CDR1 is MNHNS, CDR2 SASEGT, per germline. DNA of the CDR3: TGTGCCAGCACCCCTCGGGGGGGCTGGGGTCAGCCCCAGCATTTT. Translating it yields CASTPRGGWGQPQHF.

The rearrangement joins TRBV29-1 to TRBJ1-1; the match to TRBD1 covers 9 bases. The CDR3 covers 13 residues. V was pared by 5 bases and J by 3 bases, with 4 bases of the junction left unmatched. CDR1 is SQVTM, CDR2 ANQGSEA, per germline. In nucleotides, the CDR3 is TGCAGCGTTCGACAGGGGGTAGACACTGAAGCTTTCTTT. This translates into CSVRQGVDTEAFF.

This clonotype was observed at least ten times. One end of the junction is discordant with germline, which a read error may explain. V gene TRBV6-2 or TRBV6-3 combines with J gene TRBJ1-1; D is possibly TRBD1 (5 bases). This CDR3 comprises 12 residues. Per the germline V gene, CDR1 is MNHEY and CDR2 is SVGEGT. The DNA of the CDR3 is TGTGCCTGCAGGGTGGCGAACACTGAAGCTTTCTTT. Translation gives CACRVANTEAFF.

This chain uses TRBV29-1 with TRBJ1-1, with 8 bases identical to TRBD1. The J segment lost 6 bases and the V segment lost 5 bases, leaving 11 bases of the junction unmatched. The germline V gene has CDR1 SQVTM and CDR2 ANQGSEA. The CDR3 totals 14 residues. The CDR3 DNA reads as TGCAGCGTTACCGGGACAGGATCACGGGCTGAAGCTTTCTTT. It is translated as CSVTGTGSRAEAFF.

This clonotype turned up a few times. The rearrangement links TRBV18 to TRBJ1-2; 7 nucleotides align to TRBD1. The ends lost 2 bases at V and 2 bases at J; junction bases unmatched: 11. Germline V CDR1 and CDR2: KGHSH, LQKENI. This CDR3 spans 17 amino acids. CDR3 region: CASSPGTDPTLNYGYTF. The CDR3, as DNA: TGTGCCAGCTCACCAGGGACAGACCCCACTCTCAACTATGGCTACACCTTC.

This clonotype was observed many times. The rearrangement links TRBV6-5 to TRBJ2-4; 9 bases are a match to TRBD2. The V segment lost 2 bases and the J segment 8 bases; nucleotides outside the gene matches: 4. The CDR3 has 14 amino acids. Per germline, CDR1 MNHEY and CDR2 SVGAGI. Here the CDR3 DNA reads TGTGCCAGCAGTTACAGCGGGAGGAGGGACATTCAGTACTTC. It yields the protein CASSYSGRRDIQYF.

In this sample, this clonotype turned up many times. This chain links TRBV5-6 with TRBJ2-2; no definite D call. The CDR3 covers 16 residues. Trimming took 1 base from V and 1 from J, leaving 11 bases between them. Per the germline V gene, CDR1 is SGHDT and CDR2 is YYEEEE. The CDR3, as DNA: TGTGCCAGCAGCTTGTACGGTCTAGGGAACACCGGGGAGCTGTTTTTT. This gives the protein CASSLYGLGNTGELFF.

This clonotype was found many times. The chain joins TRBV6-5 to TRBJ2-7; D is uncertain. Germline values: CDR1 MNHEY, CDR2 SVGAGI. The V end lost 0 bases, the J end lost 7 bases, and 7 bases lay between the germline ends. This CDR3 comprises 12 residues. For the CDR3, the DNA is TGTGCCAGCAGTTACTCGATGGAAGAGCAGTACTTC. Translated: CASSYSMEEQYF.

This clonotype came up many times. The gene calls are TRBV20-1 and TRBJ1-2; D perhaps matches TRBD1 (6 bases). V gave up 6 bases and J gave up 2 bases, with 19 bases separating them. This CDR3 comprises 15 residues. Germline loops: CDR1 DFQATT, CDR2 SNEGSKA (reference sequence). The CDR3 loop is CSAKPGNRVNYGYTF. Written as DNA, the CDR3 is TGCAGTGCCAAGCCGGGAAACAGGGTCAACTATGGCTACACCTTC.

In its sample, this clonotype was seen many times. The J gene is TRBJ2-2, the V gene TRBV2; 12 bases line up with TRBD2. The CDR3 is 16 residues long. Germline V gene lookup returns CDR1 SNHLY and CDR2 FYNNEI. With 5 bases clipped from V and 4 bases from J, the junction kept 5 bases outside the gene matches. The CDR3 region is CASSRTSGEGTGELFF. The CDR3 nucleotides are TGTGCCAGCAGTCGGACTAGCGGGGAGGGCACCGGGGAGCTGTTTTTT.

There are many counts of this clonotype. An end of the junction does not agree with germline; a read error may underlie this. DNA for the CDR3: TGTGCCAGTAGTGTAGACAGGGATTACCAGCCCCAGCATTTT. Encoded protein: CASSVDRDYQPQHF. The rearrangement uses TRBV19 and TRBJ1-5, with 7 bases identical to TRBD1. This CDR3 spans 14 amino acids. Germline CDR1 reads LNHDA; CDR2 reads SQIVND (reference sequence).

This clonotype was picked up many times. The gene calls are TRBV29-1 and TRBJ1-1; 11 bases are a match to TRBD1. The V segment lost 6 bases and the J segment 4 bases; nucleotides outside the gene matches: 4. Looked up from germline, CDR1 is SQVTM and CDR2 is ANQGSEA. The CDR3 loop spans 13 amino acids. Here the CDR3 DNA reads TGCAGCGTGACGGGACAGGGGGTCACTGAAGCTTTCTTT. As protein: CSVTGQGVTEAFF.

This clonotype has at least ten counts. This chain connects TRBV20-1 to TRBJ2-5; 7 nucleotides line up with TRBD1. Looked up from germline, CDR1 is DFQATT and CDR2 is SNEGSKA (reference sequence). Losses at the gene ends were 0 bases for V and 2 bases for J; bases not matched to a gene: 15. CDR3 length: 18 amino acids. The CDR3 sequence is CSARDQAWGRGYQETQYF. Written as DNA, the CDR3 is TGCAGTGCTAGAGATCAGGCGTGGGGCAGGGGGTATCAAGAGACCCAGTACTTC.

This clonotype was observed many times. The chain combines TRBV7-8 with TRBJ2-2; 9 bases align to TRBD2. The CDR3 runs to 14 residues. J gave up 4 bases and V 8 bases, and 5 bases lay outside the gene matches. CDR1 SGHVS and CDR2 FQNEAQ come from the germline V gene. The CDR3 protein is CASGSSGITGELFF. The CDR3 nucleotides read TGTGCCAGCGGGTCTAGCGGGATCACCGGGGAGCTGTTTTTT. The variable domain in full, with the rest retrieved from reference TRBV7-8 and TRBJ2-2, is GAGVSQSPRYKVAKRGQDVALRCDPISGHVSLFWYQQALGQGPEFLTYFQNEAQLDKSGLPSDRFFAERPEGSVSTLKIQRTQQEDSAVYLCASGSSGITGELFFGEGSRLTVL.

In its sample, this clonotype was seen many times. The chain recombines TRBV7-2 with TRBJ2-7; D unresolved. Trimming left V 5 bases short and J 1 base short, with 9 bases between. Germline CDR1 is SGHTA and CDR2 is FQGNSA. The CDR3 runs to 13 residues. CDR3 nucleotides: TGTGCCAGCAGCCAAGAGGTTTCCTACGAGCAGTACTTC. Protein sequence: CASSQEVSYEQYF.

In its sample, this clonotype was seen a few times. The chain recombines TRBV6-1 with TRBJ2-4; D could derive from TRBD1 or TRBD2 (5 bases each). Germline V CDR1 and CDR2: MNHNS, SASEGT. CDR3 length: 14 amino acids. V was shortened by 2 bases and J by 7 bases, with 12 bases between the two germline ends. CDR3 residues: CASSEPQGPNIQYF. CDR3 DNA: TGTGCCAGCAGTGAACCCCAGGGACCGAACATTCAGTACTTC.